This TCR beta chain appears in the sequencing data of a study of T cell responses to AZD1222 COVID-19 vaccine. The assay was immunoSEQ multiplex PCR, and TCRdb's table has in-frame clones only and misses some. Of some 110,000 clones in the sample, around 90% are singletons; the top ten hold about 4%. Germline values: CDR1 LNHDA, CDR2 SQIVND (reference sequence). Between the trimmed V and J ends, which lost 1 base and 3 bases, there was a span of 19 bases. The CDR3 is 17 residues long. The sequence was collected from an adult who received the AZD1222 COVID-19 vaccine. Sequences were derived from peripheral blood, sampled 28 days after the second AZD1222 dose. The chain joins TRBV19 to TRBJ2-7; D might be TRBD1 or TRBD2, each matching 5 bases. CDR3 DNA sequence: TGTGCCAGTAGTATAGGGGGCCTTGCGGGCAGGCTCTACGAGCAGTACTTC. Encoded protein: CASSIGGLAGRLYEQYF.